The 5 T cell receptor beta chains in this list originate from one sample, sequenced in a study of blood T cell repertoires in COVID-19. Sequencing was performed with immunoSEQ multiplex PCR; in TCRdb, only in-frame clones are kept and a portion is missing. The sample carries about 250,000 clones, 70% to 90% recorded once. Sample: PBMCs or T cells enriched from blood (not recorded which). These receptors were collected from a woman aged 25-40 years who had recovered from COVID-19.

The V and J genes are TRBV28 and TRBJ1-2; 9 bases agree with TRBD1. Losses at the gene ends were 11 bases for V and 10 bases for J; bases not matched to a gene: 8. The CDR3 runs to 11 residues. Germline V gene data show CDR1 as MDHEN and CDR2 as SYDVKM. CDR3 in DNA: TGTGCCTCCGGGGACAGGGTACTCTACACCTTC. Amino acid sequence: CASGDRVLYTF.

The chain combines TRBV5-1 with TRBJ2-1; tentatively, D is TRBD2 (6 bases). This CDR3 contains 14 residues. Germline V gene lookup returns CDR1 SGHRS and CDR2 YFSETQ. Trimming shortened V by 0 bases and J by 6 bases, and 10 bases separated the two germline ends. The CDR3 DNA reads TGCGCCAGCAGCTTGGCGAGTAGCGGCAATGAGCAGTTCTTC. It specifies CASSLASSGNEQFF.

V usage is TRBV20-1 and J usage is TRBJ2-1; D remains ambiguous. V lost 3 bases to trimming and J lost 5 bases, with 14 bases between them. Germline V CDR1 and CDR2: DFQATT, SNEGSKA (reference sequence). The CDR3 runs 14 residues. The CDR3 DNA follows: TGCAGTGCTAGTTTAGTTGGTTCTCACAATGAGCAGTTCTTC. It encodes CSASLVGSHNEQFF.

This clone was seen a single time. The rearrangement joins TRBV7-2 to TRBJ2-5; D is possibly TRBD1 (6 bases). The CDR3 covers 17 residues. Germline CDR1 SGHTA, CDR2 FQGNSA. V was shortened by 5 bases and J by 2 bases, with 21 bases between the two germline ends. CDR3 bases: TGTGCCAGCAGCCCGCTCCGACAGGTCCACTTTCAAGAGACCCAGTACTTC. As protein: CASSPLRQVHFQETQYF.

The chain employs TRBV30 and TRBJ1-5; TRBD1 might be the D (6 bases). The CDR3 contains 14 residues. The germline V gene has CDR1 GTSNPN and CDR2 SVGIG (reference sequence). V was shortened by 2 bases and J by 2 bases, with 10 bases between the two germline ends. Here the CDR3 reads CAWSFGQRNQPQHF. In nucleotides, the CDR3 is TGTGCCTGGAGTTTCGGACAGCGCAATCAGCCCCAGCATTTT.